The 24 T cell receptor beta chains below were found in one sample sequenced in a study of CD8+ T cells in alopecia areata. RNA extraction was followed by reverse transcription into cDNA, which acted as the sequencing template. Measured with immunoSEQ multiplex PCR; TCRdb has only the in-frame clones, and not every one. This sample has approximately 180,000 clones; about three fifths occur once, and the top ten carry approximately 1%. Treatment denoted: oral pan-JAK inhibitor, 5-10 mg twice daily. Specimen: CD4+ T cells sorted from blood, collected at week 24, from a patient treated with tofacitinib. Receptors originate from a human donor with alopecia areata.

The chain carries TRBV6-1 and TRBJ2-1; D tentatively reads TRBD1 or TRBD2 (6 bases each). The CDR3 covers 14 residues. V dropped 7 bases and J dropped 10 bases, with 20 bases sitting between them. Germline V CDR1 and CDR2: MNHNS, SASEGT. CDR3 in amino acids: CASITHRGTFEQFF. CDR3 coding DNA: TGTGCCAGCATCACCCATCGGGGGACATTCGAGCAGTTCTTC.

This clone has just a few counts. The chain links TRBV28 to TRBJ1-2; the D is unclear. V lost 6 bases and J 4 bases, leaving 15 bases between the germline ends. CDR3 length equals 14 residues. CDR1 and CDR2 (germline): MDHEN, SYDVKM. In DNA form, the CDR3 reads TGTGCCAGCAGCCCCACGGGGTCGGTCTATGGCTACACCTTC. Amino acid sequence: CASSPTGSVYGYTF.

The chain uses TRBV4-3 and TRBJ2-7; 9 nucleotides agree with TRBD2. This CDR3 has 16 residues. V lost 0 bases, J lost 6 bases, and 9 bases stayed unmatched. Looked up from germline, CDR1 is LGHNA and CDR2 is YSLEER. The CDR3 here is CASSQDGTSLRGEQYF. Here the CDR3 DNA reads TGCGCCAGCAGCCAAGATGGGACTAGCCTCAGGGGCGAGCAGTACTTC.

The chain couples TRBV15 to TRBJ1-2; D unresolved. Germline CDR1 reads LNHNV; CDR2 reads YYDKDF (reference sequence). The CDR3 is made up of 12 amino acids. V lost 5 bases to trimming and J lost 3 bases, with 7 bases between them. The CDR3 is CATSDSYYGYTF. The CDR3, as DNA: TGTGCCACCAGCGATTCGTACTATGGCTACACCTTC.

This CDR3 is CASSLYGASGGPVDTQYF. The CDR3 DNA follows: TGCGCCAGCAGCCTATACGGCGCTAGCGGGGGGCCGGTAGATACGCAGTATTTT. The chain recombines TRBV4-3 with TRBJ2-3, with TRBD2 matching over 11 bases. Germline values: CDR1 LGHNA, CDR2 YSLEER. V was clipped by 4 bases and J by 5 bases; unmatched bases: 14. The CDR3 contains 18 residues.

This clone was detected only once. The V and J genes are TRBV5-1 and TRBJ1-3; D not certain. The CDR3 runs to 16 residues. Per germline, CDR1 SGHRS and CDR2 YFSETQ. Trimming left V 0 bases short and J 0 bases short, with 10 bases between. The CDR3 nucleotides are TGCGCCAGCAGCTTGGGAGGCCCGGACTCTGGAAACACCATATATTTT. As protein: CASSLGGPDSGNTIYF.

Comments on this clone: Distinct nucleotide sequences in the sample also encode this CDR3. The CDR3 nucleotides read TGTGCCACCAGCAGAGTTGGAGATACGCAGTATTTT. Its protein product is CATSRVGDTQYF. The chain carries TRBV15 and TRBJ2-3; D not resolved. The CDR3 length is 12 residues. The V end lost 1 base, the J end lost 5 bases, and 4 bases lay between the germline ends. Germline V gives CDR1 LNHNV, CDR2 YYDKDF (reference sequence).

The chain combines TRBV7-2 with TRBJ1-1, with a tentative D call TRBD1 (5 bases). The CDR3 sequence is 13 residues long. V was pared by 1 base and J by 4 bases, with 7 bases between. CDR1 is SGHTA and CDR2 is FQGNSA in the germline V gene. The chain's CDR3 is CASSLETATEAFF. DNA for the CDR3: TGTGCCAGCAGCTTAGAGACAGCCACTGAAGCTTTCTTT.

The genes are TRBV19 and TRBJ1-5, with unresolved D. This CDR3 is built from 15 residues. CDR1 and CDR2 from the germline V gene are LNHDA and SQIVND (reference sequence). Deletions cut 3 bases from V and 0 bases from J, with 9 bases between. The CDR3 here is CASSIMGNSNQPQHF. The CDR3 DNA reads as TGTGCCAGTAGTATCATGGGGAATAGCAATCAGCCCCAGCATTTT.

The V and J genes are TRBV2 and TRBJ1-4; TRBD1 might be the D (6 bases). The germline gives CDR1 SNHLY, CDR2 FYNNEI. Trimming took off 10 bases at V and 8 bases at J, with 20 bases between the two ends. The CDR3 totals 14 residues. CDR3 DNA sequence: TGTGCCACCACCCAGGGGCCACCGGACGAAAAACTGTTTTTT. Its protein product is CATTQGPPDEKLFF.

The sample holds a few counts of this clone. The V gene is TRBV7-2, the J gene TRBJ1-4; the D is unclear. Trimming cost V 5 bases and J 0 bases, with 10 bases left between them. Germline-derived CDR1 and CDR2 are SGHTA and FQGNSA. The CDR3 has 15 residues. The CDR3 sequence: CASSTRLTTNEKLFF. The CDR3 coding sequence is TGTGCCAGCAGCACGCGACTGACAACTAATGAAAAACTGTTTTTT.

The chain carries TRBV11-2 and TRBJ1-1; no firm D call. The CDR3 is made up of 15 amino acids. Germline V gene lookup returns CDR1 SGHAT and CDR2 FQNNGV. Trimming left V 5 bases short and J 1 base short, with 14 bases between. The CDR3 is CASSADVGKNTEAFF. The CDR3 nucleotides read TGTGCCAGCAGCGCTGACGTTGGCAAGAACACTGAAGCTTTCTTT. Based on the CDR3 plus reference TRBV11-2 and TRBJ1-1, the full variable domain is EAGVAQSPRYKIIEKRQSVAFWCNPISGHATLYWYQQILGQGPKLLIQFQNNGVVDDSQLPKDRFSAERLKGVDSTLKIQPAKLEDSAVYLCASSADVGKNTEAFFGQGTRLTVV.

There are a few counts of this clone. CDR3 amino acids: CASSLGVLGYTF. CDR3 in DNA: TGTGCCAGCAGCTTAGGAGTTCTTGGCTACACCTTC. The chain combines TRBV5-6 with TRBJ1-2; D not resolved. The ends were cut back, 2 bases at V and 7 bases at J, with 9 bases in the middle. The CDR3 length is 12 residues. The V gene's germline CDR1 is SGHDT and CDR2 YYEEEE.

The rearrangement uses TRBV30 and TRBJ1-6; D is unresolved. Trimming took off 3 bases at V and 7 bases at J, with 16 bases between the two ends. Germline CDR1 and CDR2: GTSNPN and SVGIG (reference sequence). The length of the CDR3 is 15 residues. The CDR3 sequence: CAWSGLDGTNSPLHF. CDR3 nucleotides: TGTGCCTGGAGCGGTCTCGACGGTACCAATTCACCCCTCCACTTT.

This chain joins TRBV2 and TRBJ2-7; no reliable D call. V shed 7 bases and J shed 8 bases, with 15 bases lying between them. The germline V gene has CDR1 SNHLY and CDR2 FYNNEI. The CDR3 spans 12 residues. The CDR3 DNA follows: TGTGCCAGCAATCCAGGTCCTGGCAAGCAGTACTTC. Translating it yields CASNPGPGKQYF.

The chain couples TRBV5-1 to TRBJ2-5, with TRBD1 as a possible D gene (5 bases). The CDR3 contains 16 residues. The germline CDR1 and CDR2 sequences are SGHRS and YFSETQ. Trimming cost V 1 base and J 1 base, with 14 bases left between them. The CDR3 bases are TGCGCCAGCAGCTTGACAGGCAGGCCCTCCCAAGAGACCCAGTACTTC. Amino acids: CASSLTGRPSQETQYF.

The chain has TRBV29-1 and TRBJ2-7; TRBD2 is a possible D gene (5 bases). CDR3 length equals 13 residues. Trimming pared 4 bases from V and 4 bases from J, leaving 14 bases between. CDR1 is SQVTM, CDR2 ANQGSEA, per germline. The CDR3: CSVGGLASYEQYF. DNA for the CDR3: TGCAGCGTTGGTGGGCTAGCCTCATACGAGCAGTACTTC.

The gene calls are TRBV7-3 and TRBJ1-1; no definite D call. V lost 5 bases, J lost 1 base, and 17 bases lay in between. CDR1 and CDR2 from the germline V gene are SGHTA and FQGTGA. The CDR3 contains 16 residues. CDR3 sequence: CASSPDAPSANTEAFF. In DNA, the CDR3 is TGTGCCAGCAGCCCCGACGCCCCTTCAGCGAACACTGAAGCTTTCTTT.

The chain combines TRBV30 with TRBJ2-2; 9 nucleotides match TRBD1. J was trimmed by 1 base and V by 2 bases; bases with no gene match: 11. The CDR3 extends over 18 amino acids. Germline lookup yields CDR1 GTSNPN and CDR2 SVGIG (reference sequence). For the CDR3, the DNA is TGTGCCTGGAGTAATGAGTGGCCGGGACAGGGGAACACCGGGGAGCTGTTTTTT. Translating it yields CAWSNEWPGQGNTGELFF.

The J gene is TRBJ1-2, the V gene TRBV11-2, with a weak D call TRBD1 (6 bases). The CDR3 loop spans 15 amino acids. Germline assignment: CDR1 SGHAT and CDR2 FQNNGV. Trimming cost V 6 bases and J 5 bases, with 19 bases left between them. CDR3 sequence (DNA): TGTGCCAGCAGACCTACAGGGAGGGAATGGTATGGCTACACCTTC. Protein product: CASRPTGREWYGYTF.

V gene TRBV7-9 combines with J gene TRBJ2-5; D remains unclear. The CDR3 has 15 amino acids. Trimming pared 1 base from V and 1 base from J, leaving 10 bases between. CDR1 and CDR2 from the germline V gene are SEHNR and FQNEAQ (reference sequence). The CDR3 nucleotides are TGTGCCAGCAGCTTAGAGTTTAGCCTCCAAGAGACCCAGTACTTC. Its translation is CASSLEFSLQETQYF. The whole variable domain, filled in from reference TRBV7-9 and TRBJ2-5, reads DTGVSQNPRHKITKRGQNVTFRCDPISEHNRLYWYRQTLGQGPEFLTYFQNEAQLEKSRLLSDRFSAERPKGSFSTLEIQRTEQGDSAMYLCASSLEFSLQETQYFGPGTRLLVL.

The chain uses TRBV29-1 and TRBJ2-3, with 7 bases identical to TRBD2. CDR3 length: 14 amino acids. The V gene's germline CDR1 is SQVTM and CDR2 ANQGSEA. The V and J ends lost 5 bases and 4 bases, in that order; junction bases with no gene match: 9. CDR3: CSVIPTSSPDTQYF. CDR3 bases: TGCAGCGTTATCCCGACTAGCAGCCCAGATACGCAGTATTTT.

The genes are TRBV29-1 and TRBJ1-1; D not certain. V shed 7 bases and J shed 2 bases, with 14 bases lying between them. Germline CDR1 is SQVTM and CDR2 is ANQGSEA. This CDR3 is 13 amino acids long. CDR3 amino acids: CSAGPRGNTEAFF. CDR3 in DNA: TGCAGCGCTGGGCCCCGAGGAAACACTGAAGCTTTCTTT.

The CDR3 nucleotides are TGTGCCAGCAGCTTAGCGGGGGGGGCCTCCGAGCAGTACTTC. This sequence encodes CASSLAGGASEQYF. The chain is built from TRBV13 and TRBJ2-7; TRBD2 agrees at 8 bases. The V gene's germline CDR1 is PRHDT and CDR2 FYEKMQ (reference sequence). Trimming removed 1 base from V and 6 bases from J; junction bases left unmatched: 5. The CDR3 totals 14 residues.